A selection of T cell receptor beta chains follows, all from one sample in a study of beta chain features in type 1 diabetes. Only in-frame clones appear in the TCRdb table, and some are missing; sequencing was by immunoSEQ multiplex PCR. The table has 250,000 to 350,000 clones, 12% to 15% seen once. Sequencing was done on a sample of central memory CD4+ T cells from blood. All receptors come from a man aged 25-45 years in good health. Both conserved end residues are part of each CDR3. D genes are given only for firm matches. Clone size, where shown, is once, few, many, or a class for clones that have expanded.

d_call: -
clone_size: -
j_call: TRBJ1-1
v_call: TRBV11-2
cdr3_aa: CASSVLQGSRAFF
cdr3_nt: TGTGCCAGCAGCGTACTACAGGGTTCTCGAGCTTTCTTT

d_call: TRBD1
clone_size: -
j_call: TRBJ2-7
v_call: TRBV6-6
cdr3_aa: CASRTLQTGMSYEQYF
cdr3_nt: TGTGCCAGCAGAACCTTACAGACAGGGATGTCCTACGAGCAGTACTTC

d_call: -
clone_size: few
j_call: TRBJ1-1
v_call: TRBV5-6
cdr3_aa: CASSPVMRRSTEAFF
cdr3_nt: TGTGCCAGCAGCCCCGTTATGCGGCGGAGTACTGAAGCTTTCTTT

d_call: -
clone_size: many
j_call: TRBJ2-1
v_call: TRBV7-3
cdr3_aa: CASSPRRADSYNEQFF
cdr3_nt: TGTGCCAGCAGCCCAAGGAGGGCGGATTCCTACAATGAGCAGTTCTTC

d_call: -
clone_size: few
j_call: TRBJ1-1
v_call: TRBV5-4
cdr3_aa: CASSTGNTEAFF
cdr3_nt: TGTGCCAGCAGTACAGGGAACACTGAAGCTTTCTTT

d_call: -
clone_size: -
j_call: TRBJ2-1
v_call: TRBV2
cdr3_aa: CASSELRGPSGNEQFF
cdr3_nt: TGTGCCAGCAGTGAACTACGTGGGCCCTCGGGCAATGAGCAGTTCTTC

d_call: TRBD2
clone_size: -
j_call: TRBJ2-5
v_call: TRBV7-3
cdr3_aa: CASSHRLAGGRRRETQYF
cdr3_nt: TGTGCCAGCAGCCATAGACTAGCGGGGGGCCGAAGGAGAGAGACCCAGTACTTC

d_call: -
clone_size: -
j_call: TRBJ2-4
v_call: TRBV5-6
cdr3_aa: CASSLVVQGEIQYF
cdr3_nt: TGTGCCAGCAGCTTGGTTGTACAGGGTGAAATTCAGTACTTC

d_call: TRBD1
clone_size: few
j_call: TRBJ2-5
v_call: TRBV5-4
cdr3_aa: CASSLGGQGETQYF
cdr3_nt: TGTGCCAGCAGCTTGGGGGGACAGGGTGAGACCCAGTACTTC

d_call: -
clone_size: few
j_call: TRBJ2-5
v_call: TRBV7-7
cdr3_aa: CASSWPTTYQETQYF
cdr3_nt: TGTGCCAGCAGCTGGCCTACCACGTACCAAGAGACCCAGTACTTC

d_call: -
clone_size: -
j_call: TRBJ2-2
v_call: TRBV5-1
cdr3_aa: CASSLYGLEAGELFF
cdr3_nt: TGCGCCAGCAGCTTATATGGACTCGAAGCCGGGGAGCTGTTTTTT

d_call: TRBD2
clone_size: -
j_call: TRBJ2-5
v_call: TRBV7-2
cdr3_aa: CASSLIAGGMETQYF
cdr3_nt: TGTGCCAGCAGCTTAATAGCGGGAGGAATGGAGACCCAGTACTTC

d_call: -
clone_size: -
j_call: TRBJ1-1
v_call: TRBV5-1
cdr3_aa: CASSLNPMNTEAFF
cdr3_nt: TGCGCCAGCAGCTTGAATCCGATGAACACTGAAGCTTTCTTT

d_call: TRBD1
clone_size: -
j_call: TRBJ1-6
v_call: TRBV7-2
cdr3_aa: CASSLGWGQGKSPLHF
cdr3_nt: TGTGCCAGCAGCTTAGGTTGGGGACAGGGTAAATCACCCCTCCACTTT

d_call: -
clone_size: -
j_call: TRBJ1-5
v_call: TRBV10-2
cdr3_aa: CASSVGGLQPQHF
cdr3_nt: TGCGCCAGCAGTGTGGGAGGCCTTCAGCCCCAGCATTTT

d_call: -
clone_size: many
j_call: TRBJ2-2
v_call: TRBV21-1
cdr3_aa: CASSIYRDWNTGELFF
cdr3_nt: TGTGCCAGCAGCATCTACCGGGACTGGAACACCGGGGAGCTGTTTTTT

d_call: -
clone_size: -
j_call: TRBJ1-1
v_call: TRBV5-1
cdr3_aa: CASRAVGTEAFF
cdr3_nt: TGCGCCAGCAGAGCGGTGGGCACTGAAGCTTTCTTT

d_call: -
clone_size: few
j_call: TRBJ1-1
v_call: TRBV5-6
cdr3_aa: CASSLWRGQFNTEAFF
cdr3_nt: TGTGCCAGCAGCTTGTGGAGGGGCCAGTTTAACACTGAAGCTTTCTTT

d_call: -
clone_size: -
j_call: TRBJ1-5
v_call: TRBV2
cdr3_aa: CASSKGKSSNQPQHF
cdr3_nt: TGTGCCAGCAGTAAAGGGAAATCTAGCAATCAGCCCCAGCATTTT

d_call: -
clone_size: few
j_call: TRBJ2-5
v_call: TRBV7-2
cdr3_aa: CASSLVGGPIGTQYF
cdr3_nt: TGTGCCAGCAGCTTAGTTGGGGGTCCGATTGGGACCCAGTACTTC

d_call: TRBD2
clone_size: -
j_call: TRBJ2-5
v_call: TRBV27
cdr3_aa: CASSTLGGGETQYF
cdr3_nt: TGTGCCAGCAGTACTCTCGGGGGGGGTGAGACCCAGTACTTC

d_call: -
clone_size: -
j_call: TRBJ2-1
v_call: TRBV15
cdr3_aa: CATSRDISYNEQFF
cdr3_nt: TGTGCCACCAGCAGAGATATTAGTTACAATGAGCAGTTCTTC

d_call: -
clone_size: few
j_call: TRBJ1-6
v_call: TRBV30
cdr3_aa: CAWSARAGNSPLHF
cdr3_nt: TGTGCCTGGAGTGCCAGGGCGGGCAATTCACCCCTCCACTTT

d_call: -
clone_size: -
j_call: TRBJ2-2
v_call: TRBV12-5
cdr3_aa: CASGLFAYGELFF
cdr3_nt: TGTGCTAGTGGTTTATTTGCGTACGGGGAGCTGTTTTTT

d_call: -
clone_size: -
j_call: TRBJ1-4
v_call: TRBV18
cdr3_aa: CASSHESLTRQNEKLFF
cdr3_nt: TGTGCCAGCTCCCACGAGAGTCTTACCCGGCAGAATGAAAAACTGTTTTTT